The rows below give T cell receptor beta chains drawn from one sample of a study of T cell responses to AZD1222 COVID-19 vaccine. TCRdb keeps only in-frame clones here, not all; method: immunoSEQ multiplex PCR. The sample's table shows about 140,000 clones. The sequenced material came from peripheral blood. These receptors were obtained from an adult in good health. CDR3s include the opening cysteine and the closing phenylalanine or tryptophan. D genes are given only for firm matches.

v_gene: TRBV7-6; d_gene: .; j_gene: TRBJ2-7; CDR3aa: CASSLLGYEQYF; CDR3nt: TGTGCCAGCAGCTTATTGGGGTACGAGCAGTACTTC
v_gene: TRBV2; d_gene: TRBD2; j_gene: TRBJ2-1; CDR3aa: CASSWTSGGVDEQFF; CDR3nt: TGTGCCAGCAGTTGGACTAGCGGGGGGGTAGATGAGCAGTTCTTC
v_gene: TRBV7-8; d_gene: TRBD2; j_gene: TRBJ2-5; CDR3aa: CASSLQRAGGPLETQYF; CDR3nt: TGTGCCAGCAGCTTGCAGAGGGCGGGGGGCCCTTTGGAGACCCAGTACTTC
v_gene: TRBV7-9; d_gene: TRBD2; j_gene: TRBJ2-1; CDR3aa: CASSLGLAGEQFF; CDR3nt: TGTGCCAGCAGCTTAGGACTAGCGGGTGAGCAGTTCTTC
v_gene: TRBV4-2; d_gene: .; j_gene: TRBJ2-1; CDR3aa: CASSQDQQGGYNEQFF; CDR3nt: TGTGCCAGCAGCCAAGATCAGCAGGGCGGGTATAATGAGCAGTTCTTC
v_gene: TRBV7-2; d_gene: .; j_gene: TRBJ1-1; CDR3aa: CASSPQAYTEAFF; CDR3nt: TGTGCCAGCAGCCCCCAAGCGTACACTGAAGCTTTCTTT
v_gene: TRBV12-2; d_gene: .; j_gene: TRBJ2-2; CDR3aa: CASRFRTGELFF; CDR3nt: TGTGCAAGTCGCTTCCGAACCGGGGAGCTGTTTTTT
v_gene: TRBV28; d_gene: .; j_gene: TRBJ1-4; CDR3aa: CASSSLGGATNEKLFF; CDR3nt: TGTGCCAGCAGTTCCTTGGGGGGCGCAACTAATGAAAAACTGTTTTTT
v_gene: TRBV4-3; d_gene: .; j_gene: TRBJ1-2; CDR3aa: CASSQGSGVYGYTF; CDR3nt: TGCGCCAGCAGCCAAGGGTCAGGGGTCTATGGCTACACCTTC
v_gene: TRBV6-1; d_gene: TRBD1; j_gene: TRBJ2-1; CDR3aa: CASSATGVSSYNEQFF; CDR3nt: TGTGCCAGCAGTGCCACAGGGGTAAGCTCCTACAATGAGCAGTTCTTC